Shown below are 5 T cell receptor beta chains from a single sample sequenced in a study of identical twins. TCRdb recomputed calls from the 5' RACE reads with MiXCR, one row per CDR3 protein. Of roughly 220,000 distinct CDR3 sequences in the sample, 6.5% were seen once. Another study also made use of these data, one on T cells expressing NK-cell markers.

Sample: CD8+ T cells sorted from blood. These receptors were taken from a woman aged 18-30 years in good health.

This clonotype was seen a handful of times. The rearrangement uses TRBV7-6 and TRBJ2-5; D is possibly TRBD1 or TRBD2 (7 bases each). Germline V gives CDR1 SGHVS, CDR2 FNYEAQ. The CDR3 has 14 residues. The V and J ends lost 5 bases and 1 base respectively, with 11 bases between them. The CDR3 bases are TGTGCCAGCAGCCCAGGGGGGGGCCAAGAGACCCAGTACTTC. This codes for CASSPGGGQETQYF.

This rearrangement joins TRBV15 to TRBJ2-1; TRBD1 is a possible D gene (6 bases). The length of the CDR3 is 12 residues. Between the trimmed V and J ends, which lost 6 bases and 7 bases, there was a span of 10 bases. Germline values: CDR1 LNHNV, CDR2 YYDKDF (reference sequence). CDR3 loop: CATSSRGNEQFF. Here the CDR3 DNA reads TGTGCCACCAGTAGCAGGGGAAATGAGCAGTTCTTC.

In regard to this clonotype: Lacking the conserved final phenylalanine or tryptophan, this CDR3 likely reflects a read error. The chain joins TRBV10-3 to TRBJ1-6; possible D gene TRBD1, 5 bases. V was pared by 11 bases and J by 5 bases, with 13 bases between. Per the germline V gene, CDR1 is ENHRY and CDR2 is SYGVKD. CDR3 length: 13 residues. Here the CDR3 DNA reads TGTGCCGTGCACCGGGGCGATAATTCACCCCTCCACCTT. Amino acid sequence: CAVHRGDNSPLHL.

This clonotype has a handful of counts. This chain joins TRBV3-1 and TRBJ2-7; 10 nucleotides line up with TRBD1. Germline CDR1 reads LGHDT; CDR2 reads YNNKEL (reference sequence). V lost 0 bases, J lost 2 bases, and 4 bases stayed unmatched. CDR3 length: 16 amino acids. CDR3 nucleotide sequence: TGTGCCAGCAGCCAAGATGTAGGGACAGGGGCCTACGAGCAGTACTTC. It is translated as CASSQDVGTGAYEQYF.

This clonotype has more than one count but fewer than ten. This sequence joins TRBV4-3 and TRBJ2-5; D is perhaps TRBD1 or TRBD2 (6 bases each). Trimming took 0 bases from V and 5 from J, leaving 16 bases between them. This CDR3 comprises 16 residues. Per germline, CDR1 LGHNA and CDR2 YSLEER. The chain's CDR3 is CASSQDPSGGGETQYF. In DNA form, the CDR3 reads TGCGCCAGCAGCCAAGATCCAAGCGGAGGGGGGGAGACCCAGTACTTC.